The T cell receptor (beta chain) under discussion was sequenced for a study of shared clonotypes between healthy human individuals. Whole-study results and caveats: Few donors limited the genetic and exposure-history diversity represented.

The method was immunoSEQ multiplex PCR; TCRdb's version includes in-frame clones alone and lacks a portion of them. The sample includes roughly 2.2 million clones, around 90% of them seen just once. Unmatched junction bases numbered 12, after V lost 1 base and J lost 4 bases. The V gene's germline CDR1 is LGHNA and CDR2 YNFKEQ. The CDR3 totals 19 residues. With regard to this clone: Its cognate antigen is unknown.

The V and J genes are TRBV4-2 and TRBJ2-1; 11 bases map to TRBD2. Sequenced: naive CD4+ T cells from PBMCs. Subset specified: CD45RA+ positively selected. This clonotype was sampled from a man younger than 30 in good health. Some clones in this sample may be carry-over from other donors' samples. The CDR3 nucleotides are TGTGCCAGCAGCCAAGTCTCCCTAGCGGGAGGTGGGGGGTACAATGAGCAGTTCTTC. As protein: CASSQVSLAGGGGYNEQFF.